This T cell receptor (beta chain) comes out of a study of blood T cells in healthy people across ages. Overall study findings and caveats: Diversity of TCR beta per million T cells declined in a roughly linear way with age. Unsorted PBMCs blocked a conclusive comparison of naive and antigen-experienced cells. Whereas aged donors had fewer naive CD4+ cells, long-lived donors had more of them and higher diversity.

The CDR3 sequence is 14 residues long. CDR1 and CDR2 (germline): LGHDT, YNNKEL (reference sequence). The germline V and J ends were trimmed by 4 bases and 3 bases, with 13 bases remaining between them. With respect to this clonotype: What it binds is not known.

The study isolated at least 6.5 million PBMCs from each sample. A second PCR, run for roughly 7 to 11 cycles, used a sample-barcoded 5' primer plus a J-beta primer mix. Using its own MiXCR run on the 5' RACE reads, TCRdb lists one record per CDR3 protein. Found here are some 1.8 million distinct CDR3 sequences, about 39% of them singletons; the top ten hold roughly 23%. Sequencing was carried out using blood. The clonotype originates from a human donor in good health. The V gene is TRBV3-1, the J gene TRBJ2-7; D is ambiguous. CDR3 sequence: CASSPTDGYYEQYF. The CDR3 DNA follows: TGTGCCAGCAGCCCCACGGACGGTTACTACGAGCAGTACTTC.